This T cell receptor (beta chain) is drawn from a study of OX40 agonist ivuxolimab in advanced cancers. Notes on the study in general: CD8+ T cells showed, on average, more clonal expansion than CD4+ cells.

It was autoimmune disease history or systemic immunosuppression that excluded patients. Comment on this clone: Its antigen is unknown.

Germline V lookup: CDR1 MDHEN, CDR2 SYDVKM. The V gene lost 4 bases and the J gene lost 7 bases, with 22 bases spanning the gap. The CDR3 is made up of 16 amino acids. Some clones are missing from TCRdb's copy, which holds only in-frame ones; the method was immunoSEQ multiplex PCR. The sample comprises 75,000 to 90,000 clones, 89% of which are singletons, and approximately 11% rests with the top ten. The sequence derives from an adult with an advanced solid tumor such as melanoma, head and neck, liver or kidney cancer. Specimen: CD4+ or CD8+ T cells sorted from blood, collected in a trial of the OX40 agonist ivuxolimab. This chain connects TRBV28 to TRBJ1-2, with D unclear. The CDR3 nucleotides read TGTGCCAGCAGTTCAAGATTCGTCGGGGTATCGGCTGGCTACACCTTC. This gives the protein CASSSRFVGVSAGYTF.